The sequence of this TCR beta chain was determined in a study of blood T cell repertoires in COVID-19. Study background: Collection of acute and convalescent COVID-19 samples took place in the United States, Italy and Spain. From T cells, B-cell-depleted T cells, or PBMCs came the material, which was cDNA or gDNA.

In the source study's methods: Reference gene primer amplification in the assay estimated nucleated cell counts. The table came from immunoSEQ multiplex PCR; TCRdb's copy has only in-frame clones and leaves some out. D and trimming were read from the DNA, whereas the V and J calls and clone size are those reported in that table. Counted here are under 300,000 clones, approximately 84% occurring once; the ten biggest clones make up less than 4%. Residents of 20 to 25 US areas, aged roughly 18 to 90 years, made up the participants. The germline gives CDR1 SGHNT, CDR2 YENEEA. The V end lost 0 bases, the J end lost 0 bases, and 6 bases lay between the germline ends. The CDR3 consists of 14 residues.

This TCR was recovered from a middle-aged woman with acute COVID-19. This chain uses TRBV11-3 with TRBJ2-7, with no clear D. Sequenced input: PBMCs or T cells enriched from blood (not recorded which). CDR3 residues: CASSLEAVSYEQYF. CDR3 DNA: TGTGCCAGCAGCTTAGAGGCTGTCTCCTACGAGCAGTACTTC.